This entry lists 18 T cell receptor beta chains sequenced from one sample in a study of blood T cell repertoires in COVID-19. Profiled with immunoSEQ multiplex PCR; TCRdb holds only in-frame clones, not every one. The repertoire includes some 34,000 clones, 75% to 90% of them detected once, and roughly 7.3% sits in the top ten. The specimen was peripheral blood. The receptors originated from a human donor in a cohort sampled during active COVID-19.

In its sample, this clone was seen a few times. The chain has TRBV6-6 and TRBJ1-1; the match to TRBD1 covers 9 bases. CDR3 size: 13 residues. Germline CDR1 is MNHNY and CDR2 is SVGAGI (reference sequence). With V trimmed by 8 bases and J by 6 bases, 7 bases remained unmatched. The CDR3 DNA is TGTGCCAGCGGCAATACAGGGGGCTCTGAAGCTTTCTTT. Translated, it gives CASGNTGGSEAFF.

This clone was picked up a small number of times. The chain employs TRBV9 and TRBJ1-2; possibly TRBD1 for D (6 bases). The V gene's germline CDR1 is SGDLS and CDR2 YYNGEE. The CDR3 is made up of 14 amino acids. V was cut by 3 bases and J by 8 bases, with 17 bases left in between. The chain's CDR3 is CASSGSQGLGGYTF. The CDR3 nucleotides are TGTGCCAGCAGCGGATCACAGGGATTAGGGGGCTACACCTTC.

The chain links TRBV2 to TRBJ2-3; 10 positions match TRBD2. The CDR3 extends over 13 amino acids. Trimming removed 4 bases from V and 6 bases from J; junction bases left unmatched: 1. The germline CDR1 and CDR2 sequences are SNHLY and FYNNEI. CDR3 amino acids: CASSGTSGDTQYF. Here the CDR3 DNA reads TGTGCCAGCAGTGGGACTAGCGGCGATACGCAGTATTTT.

The chain is built from TRBV9 and TRBJ1-3, with 7 nucleotides matching TRBD1. From germline, CDR1 is SGDLS and CDR2 YYNGEE. Trimming removed 3 bases from V and 2 bases from J; junction bases left unmatched: 14. This CDR3 is built from 18 residues. The CDR3 DNA sequence: TGTGCCAGCAGCGCCAGCAGGGGGATTCCGATTCCTGGAAACACCATATATTTT. It specifies CASSASRGIPIPGNTIYF.

The chain links TRBV7-9 to TRBJ2-5; D perhaps matches TRBD1 (5 bases). The CDR3 totals 14 residues. V gave up 3 bases and J gave up 5 bases, with 13 bases separating them. Germline CDR1 and CDR2: SEHNR and FQNEAQ (reference sequence). Here the CDR3 DNA reads TGTGCCAGCAGCTTCCAGGGCCCCCGGGAGACCCAGTACTTC. Amino acid sequence: CASSFQGPRETQYF. The whole variable domain, filled in from reference TRBV7-9 and TRBJ2-5, reads DTGVSQNPRHKITKRGQNVTFRCDPISEHNRLYWYRQTLGQGPEFLTYFQNEAQLEKSRLLSDRFSAERPKGSFSTLEIQRTEQGDSAMYLCASSFQGPRETQYFGPGTRLLVL.

The genes are TRBV18 and TRBJ2-2, with unresolved D. Trimming took off 4 bases at V and 1 base at J, with 7 bases between the two ends. Germline CDR1 KGHSH, CDR2 LQKENI. The CDR3 is 14 amino acids. The CDR3 reads CASSLQENTGELFF. CDR3 DNA: TGTGCCAGCTCACTTCAGGAGAACACCGGGGAGCTGTTTTTT.

This chain connects TRBV14 to TRBJ2-1; 13 nucleotides line up with TRBD2. V trimming: 1 base; J trimming: 13 bases; junction bases outside the gene matches: 4. CDR3 length: 14 residues. Per germline, CDR1 SGHDN and CDR2 FVKESK. The CDR3 DNA reads as TGTGCCAGCAGCCAAGGGACTAGCGGGGGTGTACAGTTCTTC. Its translation is CASSQGTSGGVQFF.

The chain joins TRBV7-9 to TRBJ2-1, with D tentatively TRBD2 (5 bases). This CDR3 comprises 14 residues. Germline V gives CDR1 SEHNR, CDR2 FQNEAQ (reference sequence). V lost 5 bases to trimming and J lost 9 bases, with 17 bases between them. CDR3 in DNA: TGTGCCAGCAGCCCTCTTGCGGGCCTGAGTGAGCAGTTCTTC. This gives the protein CASSPLAGLSEQFF.

V usage is TRBV10-2 and J usage is TRBJ2-7, with TRBD1 as a possible D gene (5 bases). Germline V gene sequence: CDR1 WSHSY, CDR2 SAAADI. The CDR3 spans 11 residues. The ends were cut back, 7 bases at V and 3 bases at J, with 7 bases in the middle. The CDR3 here is CASTDSYEQYF. Here the CDR3 DNA reads TGCGCCAGCACTGACAGCTACGAGCAGTACTTC.

The V gene is TRBV27, the J gene TRBJ1-5, with D possibly TRBD1 on 5 matching bases. This CDR3 contains 15 residues. Germline-derived CDR1 and CDR2 are MNHEY and SMNVEV (reference sequence). The V and J ends lost 4 bases and 3 bases respectively, with 13 bases between them. CDR3: CASSSDSVLNQPQHF. CDR3 in DNA: TGTGCCAGCAGTTCTGACAGTGTACTCAATCAGCCCCAGCATTTT.

The rearrangement uses TRBV28 and TRBJ1-3; D remains unclear. There are 16 residues in the CDR3. Germline assignment: CDR1 MDHEN and CDR2 SYDVKM. Trimming removed 3 bases at V and 0 bases at J, with 12 bases between. CDR3 in amino acids: CASSFGEIHSGNTIYF. In nucleotides, the CDR3 is TGTGCCAGCAGTTTTGGGGAGATTCACTCTGGAAACACCATATATTTT. The full variable domain, its missing parts supplied by reference TRBV28 and TRBJ1-3, is DVKVTQSSRYLVKRTGEKVFLECVQDMDHENMFWYRQDPGLGLRLIYFSYDVKMKEKGDIPEGYSVSREKKERFSLILESASTNQTSMYLCASSFGEIHSGNTIYFGEGSWLTVV.

The chain carries TRBV29-1 and TRBJ1-2; 7 nucleotides match TRBD1. Germline V gives CDR1 SQVTM, CDR2 ANQGSEA. The CDR3 is 12 residues long. With 7 bases clipped from V and 1 base from J, the junction kept 3 bases outside the gene matches. The CDR3 nucleotides read TGCAGCGGGGGGACAGATAACTATGGCTACACCTTC. The encoded protein is CSGGTDNYGYTF.

The genes are TRBV7-9 and TRBJ2-1; TRBD1 agrees at 10 bases. Germline CDR1 and CDR2: SEHNR and FQNEAQ (reference sequence). J was trimmed by 7 bases and V by 5 bases; bases with no gene match: 8. The CDR3 extends over 15 amino acids. The CDR3 bases are TGTGCCAGCAGCGCCGGGACAGGGGAGCGGAATGAGCAGTTCTTC. Translation: CASSAGTGERNEQFF.

This rearrangement joins TRBV14 to TRBJ1-4, with TRBD1 identical over 7 bases. V lost 4 bases and J lost 5; bases outside the gene matches: 10. This CDR3 has 16 amino acids. Germline CDR1 reads SGHDN; CDR2 reads FVKESK. Here the CDR3 DNA reads TGTGCCAGCAGCCGAACCCGCAGGGGGGCGAATGAAAAACTGTTTTTT. This translates into CASSRTRRGANEKLFF.

The gene calls are TRBV27 and TRBJ1-1; the D is unclear. CDR1 and CDR2 (germline): MNHEY, SMNVEV (reference sequence). The CDR3 has 15 residues. V was shortened by 5 bases and J by 0 bases, with 13 bases between the two germline ends. The CDR3 DNA reads TGTGCCAGCAGTCCTTTGTTAACAGTGAACACTGAAGCTTTCTTT. Its translation is CASSPLLTVNTEAFF.

The J gene is TRBJ1-4, the V gene TRBV5-1; D is possibly TRBD1 (6 bases). The CDR3 has 15 amino acids. From germline, CDR1 is SGHRS and CDR2 YFSETQ. The V end lost 0 bases, the J end lost 6 bases, and 12 bases lay between the germline ends. CDR3 nucleotide sequence: TGCGCCAGCAGCTTGGACAGGGTATTTGATGAAAAACTGTTTTTT. Translating it yields CASSLDRVFDEKLFF.

The chain uses TRBV5-8 and TRBJ1-2; the D is unclear. The CDR3 has 15 residues. V was trimmed by 2 bases and J by 5 bases, leaving 16 bases between them. CDR1 is SGHTS, CDR2 YDEGEE, per germline. The chain's CDR3 is CASSFYGSHGYGYTF. For the CDR3, the DNA is TGTGCCAGCAGCTTTTACGGTTCTCATGGTTATGGCTACACCTTC.

This chain links TRBV9 with TRBJ2-5; tentatively, D is TRBD2 (5 bases). The CDR3 totals 15 residues. Germline CDR1 SGDLS, CDR2 YYNGEE. Trimming removed 0 bases from V and 2 bases from J, with 11 bases in between. The CDR3 region is CASSVDGNPQETQYF. The DNA of the CDR3 is TGTGCCAGCAGCGTAGACGGGAACCCTCAAGAGACCCAGTACTTC.